Listed below are T cell receptor beta chains from one sample, sequenced in a study of response to subunit inactivated influenza vaccine. TCRdb re-called the RT-PCR reads through MiXCR, storing one row per CDR3 protein. The data show roughly 700,000 distinct CDR3 sequences, 15% to 19% seen once. The sample here was PBMCs from blood, taken 11 to 12 days after vaccination. All receptors derive from a man between 45 and 60 years old who received an inactivated influenza vaccine. Both conserved end residues are part of each CDR3. Fields, in order: CDR3 protein, CDR3 DNA, V gene, J gene, clone size, D gene. A D gene is named only where the DNA matches it firmly. Clone size is given for some rows only: seen once, a few or many times, or a class if the clone is expanded.

CDR3aa: CASNFRIGETQYF
CDR3nt: TGTGCCAGCAATTTCAGGATTGGCGAGACCCAGTACTTC
v_gene: TRBV12-3/TRBV12-4
j_gene: TRBJ2-5
abundance: few
d_gene: NA

CDR3aa: CATSGQGTVTGELFF
CDR3nt: TGTGCCACCAGTGGGCAGGGGACGGTTACCGGGGAGCTGTTTTTT
v_gene: TRBV24-1
j_gene: TRBJ2-2
abundance: NA
d_gene: NA

CDR3aa: CSAREAYNEQFF
CDR3nt: TGCAGTGCTAGGGAAGCCTACAATGAGCAGTTCTTC
v_gene: TRBV20-1
j_gene: TRBJ2-1
abundance: few
d_gene: NA

CDR3aa: CASSPTGRGGGELFF
CDR3nt: TGTGCCAGCAGCCCAACCGGCAGGGGAGGCGGGGAGCTGTTTTTT
v_gene: TRBV11-2
j_gene: TRBJ2-2
abundance: NA
d_gene: NA

CDR3aa: CSVEDGTESGTDTQYF
CDR3nt: TGCAGCGTTGAAGACGGGACAGAGTCGGGCACAGATACGCAGTATTTT
v_gene: TRBV29-1
j_gene: TRBJ2-3
abundance: many
d_gene: TRBD1

CDR3aa: CSARDHASVCF
CDR3nt: TGCAGTGCTAGAGATCACGCTAGCGTGTGCTTC
v_gene: TRBV20-1
j_gene: TRBJ2-7
abundance: NA
d_gene: NA

CDR3aa: CASSLAASGFNTGELFF
CDR3nt: TGTGCCAGCAGCTTAGCGGCTAGCGGGTTTAACACCGGGGAGCTGTTTTTT
v_gene: TRBV7-9
j_gene: TRBJ2-2
abundance: few
d_gene: TRBD2

CDR3aa: CSARDTLTYEQYF
CDR3nt: TGCAGTGCTAGGGACACCCTAACCTACGAGCAGTACTTC
v_gene: TRBV20-1
j_gene: TRBJ2-7
abundance: NA
d_gene: NA

CDR3aa: CATAEGSTDTQYF
CDR3nt: TGTGCCACCGCGGAGGGGTCCACAGATACGCAGTATTTT
v_gene: TRBV24-1
j_gene: TRBJ2-3
abundance: few
d_gene: NA

CDR3aa: CSVAGGPPYEQYF
CDR3nt: TGCAGCGTTGCAGGGGGCCCCCCCTACGAGCAGTACTTC
v_gene: TRBV29-1
j_gene: TRBJ2-7
abundance: NA
d_gene: TRBD1

CDR3aa: CASLPDTFNSPLHF
CDR3nt: TGTGCCAGCTTACCCGACACCTTTAATTCACCCCTCCACTTT
v_gene: TRBV18
j_gene: TRBJ1-6
abundance: NA
d_gene: NA

CDR3aa: CASRGGEGVTNEKLFF
CDR3nt: TGTGCCAGCAGAGGAGGGGAAGGGGTCACTAATGAAAAACTGTTTTTT
v_gene: TRBV6-1
j_gene: TRBJ1-4
abundance: few
d_gene: NA

CDR3aa: CASATGTAPRGDYTF
CDR3nt: TGCGCCAGTGCCACCGGGACAGCTCCCCGAGGGGACTACACCTTC
v_gene: TRBV5-1
j_gene: TRBJ1-2
abundance: NA
d_gene: TRBD1

CDR3aa: CASSYGGTSYNEQFF
CDR3nt: TGTGCCAGCAGTTACGGCGGAACCTCCTACAATGAGCAGTTCTTC
v_gene: TRBV6-5
j_gene: TRBJ2-1
abundance: NA
d_gene: NA

CDR3aa: CASSRTSHSGANVLTF
CDR3nt: TGTGCCAGCAGCCGGACTTCTCACTCTGGGGCCAACGTCCTGACTTTC
v_gene: TRBV7-9
j_gene: TRBJ2-6
abundance: NA
d_gene: NA

CDR3aa: CASSLRSGMGQPQHF
CDR3nt: TGTGCCAGCAGCTTAAGGTCAGGGATGGGTCAGCCCCAGCATTTT
v_gene: TRBV7-2
j_gene: TRBJ1-5
abundance: NA
d_gene: NA